This T cell receptor beta chain emerged from a study of T cell responses to AZD1222 COVID-19 vaccine. Study results and caveats: Donors skewed white British and female; clonal diversity was possibly underestimated. Nearly half of spike-specific TCRs reportedly target variant regions that are unmutated in the B.1.351 and B.1.1.7 variants.

The CDR3 runs to 15 residues. The ends were cut back, 1 base at V and 1 base at J, with 10 bases in the middle. Germline V gives CDR1 LGHNA, CDR2 YSLEER. With regard to this clone: What it binds is unknown.

The protocol was immunoSEQ multiplex PCR, while the TCRdb copy is restricted to in-frame clones and leaves out a portion. This table has 110,000 or so clones, 85% to 90% appearing once. V and J are TRBV4-3 and TRBJ1-1; D unresolved. The sample was peripheral blood, taken 28 days after the second AZD1222 dose. The receptor comes from an adult who received the AZD1222 COVID-19 vaccine. The CDR3 DNA reads as TGCGCCAGCAGCCAAGGACCTTTTTCGAACACTGAAGCTTTCTTT. Its protein is CASSQGPFSNTEAFF.